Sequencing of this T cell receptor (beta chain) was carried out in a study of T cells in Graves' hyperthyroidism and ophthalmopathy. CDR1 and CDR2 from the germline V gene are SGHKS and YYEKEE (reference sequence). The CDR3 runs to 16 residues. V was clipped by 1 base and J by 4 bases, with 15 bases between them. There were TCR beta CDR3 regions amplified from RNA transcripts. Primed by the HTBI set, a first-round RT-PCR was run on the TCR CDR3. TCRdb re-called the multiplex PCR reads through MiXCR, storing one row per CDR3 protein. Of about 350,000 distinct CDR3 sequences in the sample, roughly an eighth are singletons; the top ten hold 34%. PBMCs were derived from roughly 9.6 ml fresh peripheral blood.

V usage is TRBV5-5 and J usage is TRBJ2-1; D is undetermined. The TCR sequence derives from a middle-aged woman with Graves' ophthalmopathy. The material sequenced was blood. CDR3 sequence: CASSLLWGWGYNEQFF. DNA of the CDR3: TGTGCCAGCAGCTTGCTATGGGGATGGGGTTACAATGAGCAGTTCTTC.